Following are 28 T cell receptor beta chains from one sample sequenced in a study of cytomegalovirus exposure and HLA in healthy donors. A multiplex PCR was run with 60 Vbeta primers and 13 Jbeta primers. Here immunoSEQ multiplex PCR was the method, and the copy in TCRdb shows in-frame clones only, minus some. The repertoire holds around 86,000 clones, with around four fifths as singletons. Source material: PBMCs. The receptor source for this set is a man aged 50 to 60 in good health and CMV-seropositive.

Here the CDR3 DNA reads TGTGCCAGCAGTTTAATTTTCCGGGAGAGGTACACCGGGGAGCTGTTTTTT. As protein: CASSLIFRERYTGELFF. The rearrangement joins TRBV27 to TRBJ2-2, with D maybe TRBD2 (6 bases). With 2 bases removed from V and 3 bases from J, the gap between germline ends came to 16 bases. CDR1 and CDR2 (germline): MNHEY, SMNVEV (reference sequence). This CDR3 contains 17 residues.

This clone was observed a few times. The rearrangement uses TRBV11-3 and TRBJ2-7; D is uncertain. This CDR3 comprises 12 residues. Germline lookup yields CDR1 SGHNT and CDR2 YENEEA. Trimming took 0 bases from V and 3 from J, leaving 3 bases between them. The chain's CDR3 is CASSLDNYEQYF. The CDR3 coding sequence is TGTGCCAGCAGCTTAGACAACTACGAGCAGTACTTC.

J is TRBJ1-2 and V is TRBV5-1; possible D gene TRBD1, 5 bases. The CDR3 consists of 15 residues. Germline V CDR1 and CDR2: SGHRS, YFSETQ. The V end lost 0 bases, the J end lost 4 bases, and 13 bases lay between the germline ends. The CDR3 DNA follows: TGCGCCAGCAGCTTGGATGCGGGGCCCTTCTATGGCTACACCTTC. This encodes CASSLDAGPFYGYTF.

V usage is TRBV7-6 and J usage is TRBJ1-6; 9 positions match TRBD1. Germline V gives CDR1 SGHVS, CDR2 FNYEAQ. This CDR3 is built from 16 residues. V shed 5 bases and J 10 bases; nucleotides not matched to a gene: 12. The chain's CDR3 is CASSGGTGYLRSPLHF. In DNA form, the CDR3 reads TGTGCCAGCAGCGGGGGGACAGGGTATCTCCGGTCACCCCTCCACTTT.

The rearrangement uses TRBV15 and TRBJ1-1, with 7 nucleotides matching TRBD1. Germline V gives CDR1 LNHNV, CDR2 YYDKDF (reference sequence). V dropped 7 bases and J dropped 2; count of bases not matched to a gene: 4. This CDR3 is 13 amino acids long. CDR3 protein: CATMGTANTEAFF. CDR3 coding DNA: TGTGCCACCATGGGGACAGCAAACACTGAAGCTTTCTTT.

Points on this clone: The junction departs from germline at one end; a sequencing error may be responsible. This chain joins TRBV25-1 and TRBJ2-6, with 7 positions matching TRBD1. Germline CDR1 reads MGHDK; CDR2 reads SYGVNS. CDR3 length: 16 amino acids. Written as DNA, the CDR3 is TGTGCCAGCAGTGATGGGCGACAGGGCTGGGCCAACGGCCTGACTTTC. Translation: CASSDGRQGWANGLTF.

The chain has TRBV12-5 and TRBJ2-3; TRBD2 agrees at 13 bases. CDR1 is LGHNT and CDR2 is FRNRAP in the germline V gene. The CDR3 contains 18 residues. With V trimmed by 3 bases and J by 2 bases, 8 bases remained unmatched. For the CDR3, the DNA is TGTGCTAGTGGTTTTCACGGACTAGCGGGAGTAGACACAGATACGCAGTATTTT. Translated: CASGFHGLAGVDTDTQYF. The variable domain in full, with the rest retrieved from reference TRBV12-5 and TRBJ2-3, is DARVTQTPRHKVTEMGQEVTMRCQPILGHNTVFWYRQTMMQGLELLAYFRNRAPLDDSGMPKDRFSAEMPDATLATLKIQPSEPRDSAVYFCASGFHGLAGVDTDTQYFGPGTRLTVL.

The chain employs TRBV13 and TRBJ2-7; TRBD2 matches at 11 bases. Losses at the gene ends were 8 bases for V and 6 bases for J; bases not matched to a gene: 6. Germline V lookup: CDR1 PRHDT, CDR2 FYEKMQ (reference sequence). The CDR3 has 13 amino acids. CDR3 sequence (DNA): TGTGCCAGCTTACTAGCGGGAGTCTCCGAGCAGTACTTC. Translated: CASLLAGVSEQYF.

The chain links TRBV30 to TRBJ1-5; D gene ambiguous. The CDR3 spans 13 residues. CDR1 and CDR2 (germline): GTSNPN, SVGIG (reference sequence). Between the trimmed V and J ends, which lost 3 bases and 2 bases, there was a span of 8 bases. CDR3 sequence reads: CAWSRFGNQPQHF. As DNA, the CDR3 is TGTGCCTGGAGCCGGTTCGGCAATCAGCCCCAGCATTTT.

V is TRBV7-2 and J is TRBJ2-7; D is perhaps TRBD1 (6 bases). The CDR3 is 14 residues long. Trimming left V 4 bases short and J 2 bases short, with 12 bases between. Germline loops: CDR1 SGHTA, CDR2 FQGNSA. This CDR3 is CASSSGTPPYEQYF. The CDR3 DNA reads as TGTGCCAGCAGCTCTGGGACACCCCCCTACGAGCAGTACTTC.

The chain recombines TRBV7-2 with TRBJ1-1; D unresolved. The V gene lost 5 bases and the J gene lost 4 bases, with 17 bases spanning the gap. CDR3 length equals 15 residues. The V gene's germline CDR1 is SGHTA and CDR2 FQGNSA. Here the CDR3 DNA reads TGTGCCAGCAGCCCAACGACCAGGCTGGTCACTGAAGCTTTCTTT. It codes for CASSPTTRLVTEAFF.

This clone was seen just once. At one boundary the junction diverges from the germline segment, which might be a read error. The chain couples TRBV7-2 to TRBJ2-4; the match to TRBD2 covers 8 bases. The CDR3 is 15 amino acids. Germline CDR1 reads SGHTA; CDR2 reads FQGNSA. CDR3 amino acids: CASSSQTGGDNSQYF. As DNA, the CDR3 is TGTGCCAGCAGCTCCCAGACGGGAGGGGACAACAGTCAGTACTTC.

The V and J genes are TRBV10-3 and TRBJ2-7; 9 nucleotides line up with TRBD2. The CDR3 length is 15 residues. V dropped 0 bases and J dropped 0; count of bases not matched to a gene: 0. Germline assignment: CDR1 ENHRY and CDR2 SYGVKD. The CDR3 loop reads CAISESTSGSYEQYF. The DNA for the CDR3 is TGTGCCATCAGTGAGTCGACTAGCGGCTCCTACGAGCAGTACTTC.

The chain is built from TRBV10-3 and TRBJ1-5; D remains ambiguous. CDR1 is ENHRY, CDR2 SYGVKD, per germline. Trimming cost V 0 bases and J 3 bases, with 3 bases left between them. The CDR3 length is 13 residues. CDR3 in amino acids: CAISESNNQPQHF. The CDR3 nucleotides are TGTGCCATCAGTGAGTCCAACAATCAGCCCCAGCATTTT.

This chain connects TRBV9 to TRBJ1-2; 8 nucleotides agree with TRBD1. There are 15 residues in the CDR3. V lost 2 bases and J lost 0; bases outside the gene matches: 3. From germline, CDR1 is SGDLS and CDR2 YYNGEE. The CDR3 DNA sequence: TGTGCCAGCAGCGTTGGGACAGGCTCTAACTATGGCTACACCTTC. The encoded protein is CASSVGTGSNYGYTF.

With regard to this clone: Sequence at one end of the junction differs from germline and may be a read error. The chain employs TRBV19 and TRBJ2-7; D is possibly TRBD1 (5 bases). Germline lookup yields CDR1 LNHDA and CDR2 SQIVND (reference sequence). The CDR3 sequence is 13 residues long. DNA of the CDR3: TGTGCCAGTAGTCCGACAGTATCCTGCGAGCAGCACTTC. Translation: CASSPTVSCEQHF.

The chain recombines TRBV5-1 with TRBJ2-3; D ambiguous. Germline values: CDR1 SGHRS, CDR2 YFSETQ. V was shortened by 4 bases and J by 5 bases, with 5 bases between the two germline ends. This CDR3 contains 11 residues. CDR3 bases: TGCGCCAGCAGCGAGAAAGATACGCAGTATTTT. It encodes CASSEKDTQYF.

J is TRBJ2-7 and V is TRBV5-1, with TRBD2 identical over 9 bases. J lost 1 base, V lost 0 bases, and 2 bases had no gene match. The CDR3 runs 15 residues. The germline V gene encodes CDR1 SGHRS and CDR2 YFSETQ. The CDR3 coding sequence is TGCGCCAGCAGCTTGGAAGCGGGAGGATCCTACGAGCAGTACTTC. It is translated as CASSLEAGGSYEQYF.

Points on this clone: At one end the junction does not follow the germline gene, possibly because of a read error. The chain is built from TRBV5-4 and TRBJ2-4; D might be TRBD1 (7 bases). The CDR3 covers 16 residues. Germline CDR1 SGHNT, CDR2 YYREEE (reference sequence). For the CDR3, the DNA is TGTGCCACGTCCCGGGCGGGACAGTTGGCCAAAAACAGTCAGTACTTC. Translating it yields CATSRAGQLAKNSQYF.

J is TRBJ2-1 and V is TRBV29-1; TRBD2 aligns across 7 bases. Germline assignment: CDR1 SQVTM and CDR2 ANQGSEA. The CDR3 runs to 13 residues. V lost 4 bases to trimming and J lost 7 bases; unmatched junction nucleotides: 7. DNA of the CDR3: TGCAGCGTTGTCGTAGCGGGCTATAATGAGCAGTTCTTC. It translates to CSVVVAGYNEQFF.

This CDR3 reads CASSLAIAGVETQYF. The CDR3 coding sequence is TGTGCCAGCAGCTTAGCGATAGCGGGAGTAGAGACCCAGTACTTC. The chain combines TRBV7-2 with TRBJ2-5, with 9 nucleotides matching TRBD2. This CDR3 is 15 amino acids long. V lost 0 bases, J lost 4 bases, and 3 bases stayed unmatched. Germline-derived CDR1 and CDR2 are SGHTA and FQGNSA.

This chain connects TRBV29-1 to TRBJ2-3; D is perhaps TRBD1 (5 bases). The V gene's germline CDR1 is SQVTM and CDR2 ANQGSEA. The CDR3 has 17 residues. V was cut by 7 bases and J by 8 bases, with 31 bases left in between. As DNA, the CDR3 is TGCAGCGGGACCGACCTGGGGCCTCCCATACTGGCAAGTACGCAGTATTTT. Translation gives CSGTDLGPPILASTQYF.

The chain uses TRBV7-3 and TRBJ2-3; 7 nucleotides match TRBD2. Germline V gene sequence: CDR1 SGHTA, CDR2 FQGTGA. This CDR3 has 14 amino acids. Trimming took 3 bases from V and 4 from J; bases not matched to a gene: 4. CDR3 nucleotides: TGTGCCAGCAGCTTGGGTGCGGGAGCAGATACGCAGTATTTT. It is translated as CASSLGAGADTQYF.

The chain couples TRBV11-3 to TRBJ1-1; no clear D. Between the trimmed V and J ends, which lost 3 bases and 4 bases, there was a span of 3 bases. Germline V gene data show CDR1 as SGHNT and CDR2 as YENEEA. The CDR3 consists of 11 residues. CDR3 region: CASSFSTEAFF. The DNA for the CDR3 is TGTGCCAGCAGCTTTAGCACTGAAGCTTTCTTT.

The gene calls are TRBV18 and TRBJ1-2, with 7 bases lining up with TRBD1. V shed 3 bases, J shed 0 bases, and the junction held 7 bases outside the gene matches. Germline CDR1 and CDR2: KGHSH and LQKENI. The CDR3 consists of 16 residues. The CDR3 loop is CASSPNRDSSNYGYTF. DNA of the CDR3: TGTGCCAGCTCACCGAACCGGGACAGCTCTAACTATGGCTACACCTTC.

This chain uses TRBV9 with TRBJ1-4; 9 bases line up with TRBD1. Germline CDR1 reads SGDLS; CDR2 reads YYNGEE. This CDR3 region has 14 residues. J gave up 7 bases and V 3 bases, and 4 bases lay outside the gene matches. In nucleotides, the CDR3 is TGTGCCAGCAGCGAGGGACAGGGTTTTGAAAAACTGTTTTTT. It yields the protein CASSEGQGFEKLFF.

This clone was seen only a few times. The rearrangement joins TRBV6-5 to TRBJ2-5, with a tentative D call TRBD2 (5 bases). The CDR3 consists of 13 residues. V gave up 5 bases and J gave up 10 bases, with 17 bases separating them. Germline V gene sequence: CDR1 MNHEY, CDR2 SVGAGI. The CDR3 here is CASSDQRKAGQYF. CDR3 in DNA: TGTGCCAGCAGTGACCAAAGGAAGGCGGGCCAGTACTTC.

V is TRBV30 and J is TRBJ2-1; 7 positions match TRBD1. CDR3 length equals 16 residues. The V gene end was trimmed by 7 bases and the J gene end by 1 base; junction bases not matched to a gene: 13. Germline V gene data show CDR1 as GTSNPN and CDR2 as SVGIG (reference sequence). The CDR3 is CASLHRGSVSYNEQFF. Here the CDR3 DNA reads TGTGCCTCTCTACACAGGGGTTCGGTGTCCTACAATGAGCAGTTCTTC.